This TCR beta chain was found in a study of shared clonotypes between healthy human individuals. Background on the study: Every donor yielded three CD4 naive, three CD4 memory, two CD8 naive and one CD8 memory plate.

TCRdb keeps only in-frame clones here, not all; method: immunoSEQ multiplex PCR. The sample comprises about 1.1 million clones, about 80% of which are singletons, and 0.6% to 0.75% rests with the top ten. The source material was memory CD4+ T cells from PBMCs. Documented subset: CD45RA-negative fraction. The origin of this receptor is a man younger than 35 in good health. Some clones in this sample may be carry-over from other donors' samples.

CDR3 in DNA: TGTGCCACCAGCAGCCCGATGCAGGCTCAGACCCAGTACTTC. It translates to CATSSPMQAQTQYF. J is TRBJ2-5 and V is TRBV15; D is unresolved. This CDR3 is built from 14 residues. Germline V CDR1 and CDR2: LNHNV, YYDKDF (reference sequence). Trimming stripped 3 bases from V and 6 bases from J, with 14 bases between.